The 22 T cell receptor beta chains presented below share a single source sample, sequenced in a study of CD4 and CD8 cells across lung adenocarcinoma regions. Using its own MiXCR run on the PCR reads, TCRdb lists one record per CDR3 protein. The table records 5,000 or so distinct CDR3 sequences, about 50% of them present only once. Sequenced: CD4+ T cells from the margin of a lung tumor. All receptors derive from a male donor with lung adenocarcinoma. The CD4 and CD8 labels of this study may be unreliable.

The chain recombines TRBV6-1 with TRBJ2-3; D remains ambiguous. Germline assignment: CDR1 MNHNS and CDR2 SASEGT. V lost 2 bases to trimming and J lost 11 bases, with 17 bases between them. The CDR3 covers 14 residues. The CDR3 is CASSESRSKDMQYF. The CDR3 DNA reads as TGTGCCAGCAGTGAATCCAGATCTAAAGACATGCAGTATTTT.

By proportion, this clonotype is medium-sized. The V gene is TRBV6-1, the J gene TRBJ2-3; maybe TRBD1 (5 bases). Germline V gene lookup returns CDR1 MNHNS and CDR2 SASEGT. The V and J ends lost 4 bases and 0 bases respectively, with 11 bases between them. This CDR3 is 15 amino acids long. CDR3 bases: TGTGCCAGCAGTGTGCAGGGCTGGAGCACAGATACGCAGTATTTT. Translated: CASSVQGWSTDTQYF.

A remark on this clonotype: A junction end diverges from the germline sequence, so it may reflect a read error. This chain links TRBV6-1 with TRBJ2-4, with D tentatively TRBD1 or TRBD2 (5 bases each). The length of the CDR3 is 14 residues. Germline assignment: CDR1 MNHNS and CDR2 SASEGT. The CDR3, as DNA: TGTCCCAGCACGGGGCCCAGAGCCACAAATATGCAGTATTTC. Its translation is CPSTGPRATNMQYF.

This rearrangement joins TRBV9 to TRBJ2-1; TRBD2 matches 13 bases. This CDR3 contains 17 residues. In germline, CDR1 is SGDLS, CDR2 YYNGEE. Trimming cost V 0 bases and J 9 bases; bases outside gene matches: 9. The CDR3 nucleotides are TGTGCCAGCAGCGTAGGGACTAGCGGGAGTGTCTATCTTGAGCAGTTCTTC. This gives the protein CASSVGTSGSVYLEQFF.

This clonotype was recorded at least ten times. The rearrangement uses TRBV27 and TRBJ2-1; 8 bases match TRBD2. Judging by the DNA end, TRBJ2-5 fits better; the J call may be wrong. The germline V gene encodes CDR1 MNHEY and CDR2 SMNVEV (reference sequence). This CDR3 spans 16 amino acids. CDR3 loop: CASSPGLVNRQETQYF. In DNA form, the CDR3 reads TGTGCCAGCAGCCCGGGACTAGTAAATCGACAAGAGACCCAGTACTTC.

The V gene is TRBV6-1, the J gene TRBJ2-3; D is ambiguous. With 6 bases removed from V and 0 bases from J, the gap between germline ends came to 13 bases. This CDR3 has 15 residues. The germline V gene has CDR1 MNHNS and CDR2 SASEGT. CDR3 DNA: TGTGCCAGCAGACTCCAGGCTGGAAGCACAGATACGCAGTATTTT. Translated: CASRLQAGSTDTQYF.

Of note for this clonotype: The junction does not match germline at one end; this may be a read error. The chain links TRBV27 to TRBJ2-3; D possibly matches TRBD1 or TRBD2 (6 bases each). The CDR3 is made up of 15 amino acids. CDR1 and CDR2 (germline): MNHEY, SMNVEV (reference sequence). CDR3 sequence reads: CAGRPGGQYPDTQYF. The DNA of the CDR3 is TGTGCCGGGAGGCCCGGGGGCCAATACCCAGATACGCAGTATTTC.

Concerning this clonotype: A junction boundary mismatches the germline segment, possibly from a read error. The chain combines TRBV6-1 with TRBJ2-4; D not certain. The CDR3 is 17 amino acids. Per germline, CDR1 MNHNS and CDR2 SASEGT. The DNA for the CDR3 is TGTGCCAGCAGTAGAGACCCCACGGGCGGATACACAGACATGCAGTACTTC. Translating it yields CASSRDPTGGYTDMQYF.

This clonotype is medium-sized in the sample. The V gene is TRBV10-1, the J gene TRBJ2-1, with D unclear. V lost 0 bases and J lost 8, with 5 bases in between. Germline CDR1 WNHNN, CDR2 SYGVQD (reference sequence). The CDR3 runs 12 residues. CDR3 loop: CASSESLDEQFF. CDR3 coding DNA: TGCGCCAGCAGTGAGTCGTTGGATGAGCAGTTCTTC.

The V gene is TRBV6-5, the J gene TRBJ2-5, with 7 bases matching TRBD2. J gave up 2 bases and V 4 bases, and 16 bases lay outside the gene matches. Germline V gene data show CDR1 as MNHEY and CDR2 as SVGAGI. The CDR3 spans 18 residues. In DNA, the CDR3 is TGTGCCAGCAGTTCCCCCACTTTCGCTAGCGGAGATCAAGAGACCCAGTACTTC. Its translation is CASSSPTFASGDQETQYF.

This clonotype was observed a few times. The rearrangement links TRBV6-1 to TRBJ1-4; the D gene is possibly TRBD1 (5 bases). The CDR3 contains 14 residues. V was cut by 6 bases and J by 6 bases, with 14 bases left in between. Germline assignment: CDR1 MNHNS and CDR2 SASEGT. In DNA form, the CDR3 reads TGTGCCAGCAGGTCCGGGGGGGGTGATGAAAAACTGTTTTTT. It is translated as CASRSGGGDEKLFF.

V and J are TRBV6-5 and TRBJ2-1; D may be TRBD1 or TRBD2 (5 bases each). The J call is uncertain, as TRBJ2-7 better fits the DNA end. This CDR3 contains 14 residues. The germline V gene encodes CDR1 MNHEY and CDR2 SVGAGI. The CDR3 spells CASSSTTGNNAQYF. The CDR3 nucleotides read TGTGCCAGCAGTTCGACTACAGGAAACAATGCGCAGTACTTC.

The genes are TRBV6-5 and TRBJ2-6; D unresolved. This CDR3 spans 14 amino acids. Germline V gene lookup returns CDR1 MNHEY and CDR2 SVGAGI. The V end lost 4 bases, the J end lost 3 bases, and 7 bases lay between the germline ends. Here the CDR3 DNA reads TGTGCCAGCAGTTCCGCTGTTGGGGCCAACGTCCTGACTTTC. Translated, it gives CASSSAVGANVLTF.

Concerning this clonotype itself: A read error may account for a junction end that differs from germline. The gene calls are TRBV6-1 and TRBJ2-1; D unresolved. The CDR3 contains 13 residues. The germline gives CDR1 MNHNS, CDR2 SASEGT. The CDR3 region has the DNA TGTGCCAAGGGTGAAGGGAACAGCGAGGAGCAGTTTTTT. Residues: CAKGEGNSEEQFF.

This chain joins TRBV14 and TRBJ2-3, with a possible D match to TRBD1 (6 bases). Germline-derived CDR1 and CDR2 are SGHDN and FVKESK. The CDR3 spans 13 residues. V dropped 1 base and J dropped 8 bases, with 10 bases sitting between them. The CDR3, as DNA: TGTGCCAGCAGCCAAGGCCCAGGGGCTACGCAGTATTTT. Amino acids: CASSQGPGATQYF.

This clonotype is medium-sized in the sample. The J gene is TRBJ2-5, the V gene TRBV6-5; no firm D call. Judging by the DNA end, TRBJ2-7 fits better; the J call may be wrong. Germline V gives CDR1 MNHEY, CDR2 SVGAGI. The CDR3 loop spans 14 amino acids. CDR3 DNA: TGTGCCAGCAGTTACTCACCCGCTATCTACGAGCAGTACTTC. Residues: CASSYSPAIYEQYF.

This clonotype rates as medium-sized (0.01 to 0.1%). The chain joins TRBV6-1 to TRBJ2-3, with no clear D. V lost 6 bases and J lost 4, with 14 bases in between. CDR1 MNHNS and CDR2 SASEGT come from the germline V gene. The CDR3 length is 14 residues. Here the CDR3 reads CASSLRKAADTQYF. CDR3 sequence (DNA): TGTGCCAGCAGCCTCAGAAAAGCCGCAGATACGCAGTATTTT.

A note on this clonotype: The junction departs from germline at one end; a sequencing error may be responsible. The chain employs TRBV27 and TRBJ2-3, with D perhaps matching TRBD2 (6 bases). The CDR3 is 15 amino acids. Looked up from germline, CDR1 is MNHEY and CDR2 is SMNVEV (reference sequence). CDR3 nucleotides: TGTGCCAGCAGTCTGGGGACGGGAGCCAAAGATATGCAGTATTTC. Its protein is CASSLGTGAKDMQYF.

The CDR3 region has the DNA TGTGCCAGCAGCCAAGGGACCATACAAGAGACCCAGTACTTC. This gives the protein CASSQGTIQETQYF. The V gene is TRBV3-1, the J gene TRBJ2-1; no definite D call. The J call is uncertain, as TRBJ2-5 better fits the DNA end. This CDR3 has 14 amino acids. Germline V lookup: CDR1 LGHDT, CDR2 YNNKEL (reference sequence).

This clonotype occurred many times. The rearrangement links TRBV5-1 to TRBJ2-1; D not certain. The last part of the DNA fits TRBJ2-7 better; the J call may be wrong. The germline CDR1 and CDR2 sequences are SGHRS and YFSETQ. The CDR3 sequence is 13 residues long. DNA of the CDR3: TGCGCCAGCAGCTTGGCCAGTCCCTACGAGCAGTACTTC. This gives the protein CASSLASPYEQYF.

This chain links TRBV27 with TRBJ2-3; D may be TRBD2 (8 bases). Germline V gene sequence: CDR1 MNHEY, CDR2 SMNVEV (reference sequence). This CDR3 is built from 17 residues. Trimming left V 5 bases short and J 14 bases short, with 32 bases between. CDR3 loop: CASSPGGLASGTDTLYF. The CDR3 bases are TGTGCCAGCAGTCCTGGCGGACTAGCTTCTGGGACAGATACCCTGTATTTT.

The rearrangement uses TRBV2 and TRBJ2-5, with a weak D call TRBD2 (6 bases). The CDR3 length is 13 residues. Germline V lookup: CDR1 SNHLY, CDR2 FYNNEI. Trimming took off 6 bases at V and 5 bases at J, with 13 bases between the two ends. The CDR3 sequence: CASSGTEHETQYF. DNA of the CDR3: TGTGCCAGCAGCGGGACTGAACACGAGACCCAGTACTTC.